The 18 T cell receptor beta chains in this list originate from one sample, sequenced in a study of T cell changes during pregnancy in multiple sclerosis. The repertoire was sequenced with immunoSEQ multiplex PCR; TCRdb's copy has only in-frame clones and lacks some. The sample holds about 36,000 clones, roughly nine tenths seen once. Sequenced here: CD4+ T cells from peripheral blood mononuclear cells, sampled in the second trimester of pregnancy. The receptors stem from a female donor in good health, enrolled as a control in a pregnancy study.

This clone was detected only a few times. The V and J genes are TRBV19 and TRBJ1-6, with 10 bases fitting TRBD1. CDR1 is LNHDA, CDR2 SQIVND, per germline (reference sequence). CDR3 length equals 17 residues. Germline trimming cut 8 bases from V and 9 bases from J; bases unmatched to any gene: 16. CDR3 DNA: TGTGCCAGTTCTCGACAGGGGGCGGCGGGGATCAGTTCACCCCTCCACTTT. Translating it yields CASSRQGAAGISSPLHF.

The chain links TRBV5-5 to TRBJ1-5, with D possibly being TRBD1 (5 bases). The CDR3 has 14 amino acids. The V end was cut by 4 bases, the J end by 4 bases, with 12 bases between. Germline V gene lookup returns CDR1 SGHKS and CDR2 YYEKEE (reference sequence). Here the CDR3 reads CASSAGQGNQPQHF. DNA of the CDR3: TGTGCCAGCAGCGCTGGACAAGGGAATCAGCCCCAGCATTTT.

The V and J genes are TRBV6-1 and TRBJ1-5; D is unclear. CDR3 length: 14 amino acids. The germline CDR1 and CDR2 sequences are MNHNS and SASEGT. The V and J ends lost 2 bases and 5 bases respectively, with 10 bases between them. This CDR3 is CASSESGSDQPQHF. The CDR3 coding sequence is TGTGCCAGCAGTGAATCAGGTTCCGATCAGCCCCAGCATTTT.

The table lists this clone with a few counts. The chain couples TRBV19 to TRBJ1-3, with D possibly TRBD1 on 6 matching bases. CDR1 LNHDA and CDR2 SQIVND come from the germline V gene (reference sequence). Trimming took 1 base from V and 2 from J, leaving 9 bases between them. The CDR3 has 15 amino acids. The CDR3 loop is CASSIGTVPGNTIYF. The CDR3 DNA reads TGTGCCAGTAGTATAGGGACAGTTCCTGGAAACACCATATATTTT.

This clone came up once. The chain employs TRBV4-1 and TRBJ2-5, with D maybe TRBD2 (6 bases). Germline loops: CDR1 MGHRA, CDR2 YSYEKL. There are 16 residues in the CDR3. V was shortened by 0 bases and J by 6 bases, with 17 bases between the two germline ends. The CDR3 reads CASSQDFQAGGQTQYF. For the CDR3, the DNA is TGCGCCAGCAGCCAAGATTTTCAAGCCGGGGGACAGACCCAGTACTTC.

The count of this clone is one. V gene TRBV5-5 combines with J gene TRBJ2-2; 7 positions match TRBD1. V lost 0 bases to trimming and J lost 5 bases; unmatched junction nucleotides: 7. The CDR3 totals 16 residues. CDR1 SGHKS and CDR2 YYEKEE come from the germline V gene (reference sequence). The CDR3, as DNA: TGTGCCAGCAGCTTGGTGGCGACAGGGCGGACCGGGGAGCTGTTTTTT. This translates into CASSLVATGRTGELFF.

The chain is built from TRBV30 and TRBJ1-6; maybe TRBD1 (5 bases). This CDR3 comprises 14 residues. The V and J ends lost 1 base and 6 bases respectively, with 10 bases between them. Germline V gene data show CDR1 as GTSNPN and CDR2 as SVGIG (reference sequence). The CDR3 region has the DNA TGTGCCTGGAGTGAGGGGATGCGTAATTCACCCCTCCACTTT. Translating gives CAWSEGMRNSPLHF.

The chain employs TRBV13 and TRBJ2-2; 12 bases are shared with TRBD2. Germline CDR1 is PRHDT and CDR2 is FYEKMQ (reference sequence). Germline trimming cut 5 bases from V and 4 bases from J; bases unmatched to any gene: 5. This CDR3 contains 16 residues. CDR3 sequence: CASSRLAGGGTGELFF. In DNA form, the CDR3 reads TGTGCCAGCAGCCGCCTAGCGGGAGGGGGCACCGGGGAGCTGTTTTTT.

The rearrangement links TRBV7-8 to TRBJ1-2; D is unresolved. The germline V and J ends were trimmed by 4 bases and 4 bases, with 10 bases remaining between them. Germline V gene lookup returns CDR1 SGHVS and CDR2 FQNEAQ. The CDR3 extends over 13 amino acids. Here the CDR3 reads CASSSLSRYGYTF. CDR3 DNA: TGTGCCAGCAGCTCCCTTAGTCGCTATGGCTACACCTTC.

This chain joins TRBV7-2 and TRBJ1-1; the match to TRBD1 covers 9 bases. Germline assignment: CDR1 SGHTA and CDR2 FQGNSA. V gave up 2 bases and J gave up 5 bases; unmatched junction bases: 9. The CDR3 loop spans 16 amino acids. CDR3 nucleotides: TGTGCCAGCAGCTTAACTAGGGGACAGGGATCTACTGAAGCTTTCTTT. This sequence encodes CASSLTRGQGSTEAFF.

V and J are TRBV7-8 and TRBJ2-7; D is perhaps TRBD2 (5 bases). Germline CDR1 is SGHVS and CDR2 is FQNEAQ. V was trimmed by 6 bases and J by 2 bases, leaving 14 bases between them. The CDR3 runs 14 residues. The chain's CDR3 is CASRSRTSTYEQYF. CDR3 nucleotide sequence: TGTGCCAGCAGGTCCCGGACTTCTACCTACGAGCAGTACTTC.

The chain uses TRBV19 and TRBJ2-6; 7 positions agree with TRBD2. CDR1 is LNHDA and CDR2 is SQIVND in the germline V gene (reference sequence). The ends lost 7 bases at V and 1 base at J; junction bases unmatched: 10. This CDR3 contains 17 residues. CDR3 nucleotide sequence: TGTGCCAGTACCCGCGGGGGAAGACTGTCTGGGGCCAACGTCCTGACTTTC. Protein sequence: CASTRGGRLSGANVLTF. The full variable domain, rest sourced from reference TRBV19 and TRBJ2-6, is DGGITQSPKYLFRKEGQNVTLSCEQNLNHDAMYWYRQDPGQGLRLIYYSQIVNDFQKGDIAEGYSVSREKKESFPLTVTSAQKNPTAFYLCASTRGGRLSGANVLTFGAGSRLTVL.

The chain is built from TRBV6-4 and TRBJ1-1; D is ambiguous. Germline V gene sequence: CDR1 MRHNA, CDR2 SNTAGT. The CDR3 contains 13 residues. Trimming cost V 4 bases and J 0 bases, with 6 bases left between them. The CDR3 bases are TGTGCCAGCAGTGTGAGCCTGAACACTGAAGCTTTCTTT. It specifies CASSVSLNTEAFF.

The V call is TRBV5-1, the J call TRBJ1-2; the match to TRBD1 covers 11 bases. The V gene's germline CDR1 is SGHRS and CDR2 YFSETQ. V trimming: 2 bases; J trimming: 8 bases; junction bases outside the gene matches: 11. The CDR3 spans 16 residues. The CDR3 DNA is TGCGCCAGCAGCTTTACCGGGACAGGGGGGGTAGGCGGCTACACCTTC. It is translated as CASSFTGTGGVGGYTF.

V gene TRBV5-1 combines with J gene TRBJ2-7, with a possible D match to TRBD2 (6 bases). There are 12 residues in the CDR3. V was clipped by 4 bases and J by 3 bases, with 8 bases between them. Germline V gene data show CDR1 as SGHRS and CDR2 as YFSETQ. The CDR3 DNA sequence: TGCGCCAGCAGCCAGGGAGGCTACGAGCAGTACTTC. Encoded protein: CASSQGGYEQYF.

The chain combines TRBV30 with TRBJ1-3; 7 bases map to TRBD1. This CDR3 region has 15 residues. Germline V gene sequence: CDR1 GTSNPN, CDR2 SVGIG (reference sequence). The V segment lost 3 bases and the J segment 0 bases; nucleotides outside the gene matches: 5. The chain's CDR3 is CAWRTGTASGNTIYF. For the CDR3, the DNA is TGTGCCTGGAGGACCGGGACAGCCTCTGGAAACACCATATATTTT.

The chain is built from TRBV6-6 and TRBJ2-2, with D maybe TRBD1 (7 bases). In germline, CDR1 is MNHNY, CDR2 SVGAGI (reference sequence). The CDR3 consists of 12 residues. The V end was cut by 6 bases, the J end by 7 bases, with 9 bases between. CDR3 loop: CASSQGGGELFF. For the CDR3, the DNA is TGTGCCAGCAGCCAGGGGGGCGGGGAGCTGTTTTTT.

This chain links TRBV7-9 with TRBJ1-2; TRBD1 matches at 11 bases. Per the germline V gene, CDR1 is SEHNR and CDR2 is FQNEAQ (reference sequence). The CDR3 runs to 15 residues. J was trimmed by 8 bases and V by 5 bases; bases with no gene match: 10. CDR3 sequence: CASSRGDRGMRGYTF. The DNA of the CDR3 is TGTGCCAGCAGCCGTGGGGACAGGGGGATGAGAGGCTACACCTTC.